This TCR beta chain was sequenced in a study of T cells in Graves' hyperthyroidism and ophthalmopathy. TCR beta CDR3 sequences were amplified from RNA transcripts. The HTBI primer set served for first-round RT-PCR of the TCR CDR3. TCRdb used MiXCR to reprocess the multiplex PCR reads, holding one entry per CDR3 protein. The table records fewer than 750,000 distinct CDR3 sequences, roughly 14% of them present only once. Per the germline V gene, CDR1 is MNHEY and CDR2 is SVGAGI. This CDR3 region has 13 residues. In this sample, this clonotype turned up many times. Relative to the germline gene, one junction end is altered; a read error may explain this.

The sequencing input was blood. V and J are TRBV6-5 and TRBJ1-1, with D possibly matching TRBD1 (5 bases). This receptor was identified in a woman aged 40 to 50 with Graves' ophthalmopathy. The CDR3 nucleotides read TGTGCCAGCCGTTATACAGGGAACACTGAAGCTTTCTTT. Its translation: CASRYTGNTEAFF.